The 27 T cell receptor beta chains given below trace back to one sample, sequenced in a study of cytomegalovirus exposure and HLA in healthy donors. Researchers ran the PCR with 60 Vbeta and 13 Jbeta primers. The data were produced by immunoSEQ multiplex PCR, yet TCRdb's version contains in-frame clones alone and is incomplete. Of approximately 150,000 clones listed, 80% are singletons. Sample: PBMCs. The receptors come from a human donor in good health.

The J gene is TRBJ1-4, the V gene TRBV6-6; the D gene is possibly TRBD1 (5 bases). The CDR3 contains 15 residues. CDR1 is MNHNY and CDR2 is SVGAGI in the germline V gene (reference sequence). Trimming stripped 0 bases from V and 8 bases from J, with 13 bases between. CDR3 amino acids: CASSYSRDSGEKLFF. DNA of the CDR3: TGTGCCAGCAGTTACTCTCGGGACTCGGGGGAAAAACTGTTTTTT.

The CDR3 spells CASSPQGAIVDTQYF. CDR3 DNA sequence: TGTGCCAGCTCACCACAAGGAGCCATCGTGGATACGCAGTATTTT. This sequence joins TRBV18 and TRBJ2-3; no clear D. V was pared by 1 base and J by 6 bases, with 14 bases between. CDR1 is KGHSH, CDR2 LQKENI, per germline. CDR3 length: 15 residues.

The J gene is TRBJ2-5, the V gene TRBV27; D might be TRBD2 (6 bases). V was pared by 2 bases and J by 2 bases, with 21 bases between. From germline, CDR1 is MNHEY and CDR2 SMNVEV (reference sequence). CDR3 length equals 18 residues. CDR3 bases: TGTGCCAGCAGTTTAACCGTTGATCGGGGACTTTTACAAGAGACCCAGTACTTC. It specifies CASSLTVDRGLLQETQYF.

The chain employs TRBV2 and TRBJ1-1; no clear D gene. The CDR3 spans 13 residues. Looked up from germline, CDR1 is SNHLY and CDR2 is FYNNEI. V lost 7 bases and J lost 7, with 16 bases in between. The CDR3 DNA is TGTGCCAGCACCTTGAGTCCCCTCGGTGAAGCTTTCTTT. Residues: CASTLSPLGEAFF.

The chain combines TRBV10-3 with TRBJ1-2; 7 bases fit TRBD1. The junction had 2 bases not matched to a gene; V was cut back by 6 bases and J by 7 bases. The CDR3 runs to 11 residues. The germline V gene encodes CDR1 ENHRY and CDR2 SYGVKD. The CDR3 region is CAISQGVGYTF. The CDR3 coding sequence is TGTGCCATCAGCCAGGGGGTTGGCTACACCTTC.

The rearrangement joins TRBV4-3 to TRBJ2-1; TRBD2 matches 10 bases. This CDR3 is built from 14 residues. The V gene's germline CDR1 is LGHNA and CDR2 YSLEER. After removal of 1 base from V and 9 bases from J, the junction contained 3 bases not matched to a gene. CDR3: CASSQGLAGGEQFF. The CDR3 DNA reads as TGCGCCAGCAGCCAAGGGTTAGCGGGGGGTGAGCAGTTCTTC.

This rearrangement joins TRBV1 to TRBJ2-3; the D call in the table, TRBD2, was not verified against the DNA. TRBV1 is noted as a pseudogene. The CDR3 sequence is 17 residues long. In nucleotides, the CDR3 is TGCACCAGCAGCCAAGACCCGACTAGCGGGCGGTCAGATACGCAGTATTTT. Its translation is CTSSQDPTSGRSDTQYF.

The chain recombines TRBV9 with TRBJ2-5; 10 bases are a match to TRBD1. V trimming: 4 bases; J trimming: 4 bases; junction bases outside the gene matches: 4. The CDR3 totals 14 residues. Germline CDR1 and CDR2: SGDLS and YYNGEE. The CDR3 reads CASSNRDRGETQYF. The DNA for the CDR3 is TGTGCCAGCAGCAACCGGGACAGGGGAGAGACCCAGTACTTC.

The chain uses TRBV4-1 and TRBJ2-3; TRBD2 matches at 7 bases. Germline V gene data show CDR1 as MGHRA and CDR2 as YSYEKL. The CDR3 is 16 residues long. The V gene end was trimmed by 1 base and the J gene end by 4 bases; junction bases not matched to a gene: 8. CDR3 bases: TGCGCCAGCAGCCAAGTCCTAAGCACTAGCGCAGATACGCAGTATTTT. This sequence encodes CASSQVLSTSADTQYF.

The chain joins TRBV5-1 to TRBJ2-7; 10 positions match TRBD1. The CDR3 loop spans 15 amino acids. Germline V gene data show CDR1 as SGHRS and CDR2 as YFSETQ. The J segment lost 2 bases and the V segment lost 4 bases, leaving 6 bases of the junction unmatched. The CDR3 DNA follows: TGCGCCAGCAGCGCCGCGGGGACAGGGGCCTACGAGCAGTACTTC. It yields the protein CASSAAGTGAYEQYF.

This clone was counted a few times. This sequence joins TRBV4-3 and TRBJ1-5, with unresolved D. Germline CDR1 LGHNA, CDR2 YSLEER. This CDR3 spans 14 amino acids. The V and J ends lost 0 bases and 6 bases respectively, with 9 bases between them. The CDR3 nucleotides are TGCGCCAGCAGCCAAGACGAATCGGGTCAGCCCCAGCATTTT. Translating it yields CASSQDESGQPQHF.

The chain uses TRBV28 and TRBJ2-7; 8 bases map to TRBD1. With 6 bases clipped from V and 2 bases from J, the junction kept 3 bases outside the gene matches. The germline V gene encodes CDR1 MDHEN and CDR2 SYDVKM. The CDR3 length is 13 residues. This CDR3 is CASSPRGPYEQYF. CDR3 nucleotide sequence: TGTGCCAGCAGCCCCAGGGGGCCCTACGAGCAGTACTTC.

This chain joins TRBV7-2 and TRBJ2-3; possibly TRBD2 for D (6 bases). CDR1 is SGHTA and CDR2 is FQGNSA in the germline V gene. With 6 bases removed from V and 3 bases from J, the gap between germline ends came to 10 bases. The CDR3 loop spans 13 amino acids. This CDR3 is CASRLASTDTQYF. DNA for the CDR3: TGTGCCAGCAGACTAGCCTCGACAGATACGCAGTATTTT.

This chain uses TRBV5-1 with TRBJ2-7, with a tentative D call TRBD1 (6 bases). The CDR3 has 15 amino acids. Deletions cut 0 bases from V and 5 bases from J, with 15 bases between. Germline CDR1 and CDR2: SGHRS and YFSETQ. For the CDR3, the DNA is TGCGCCAGCAGCTTGGAGCTCAGGGGAGCGGACGAGCAGTACTTC. It codes for CASSLELRGADEQYF. The complete variable domain, with remaining parts taken from reference TRBV5-1 and TRBJ2-7, reads KAGVTQTPRYLIKTRGQQVTLSCSPISGHRSVSWYQQTPGQGLQFLFEYFSETQRNKGNFPGRFSGRQFSNSRSEMNVSTLELGDSALYLCASSLELRGADEQYFGPGTRLTVT.

This chain connects TRBV5-4 to TRBJ2-5; 7 nucleotides match TRBD2. The CDR3 covers 16 residues. CDR1 is SGHNT, CDR2 YYREEE, per germline (reference sequence). The ends lost 4 bases at V and 1 base at J; junction bases unmatched: 10. CDR3 coding DNA: TGTGCCAGCAGCCCGGGGTCTCTAGCGGCCCAAGAGACCCAGTACTTC. Translating it yields CASSPGSLAAQETQYF.

The chain links TRBV6-5 to TRBJ2-5, with 7 bases that match TRBD2. With the DNA end fitting TRBJ2-7 better, the J assignment may be wrong. The CDR3 loop spans 14 amino acids. Per germline, CDR1 MNHEY and CDR2 SVGAGI. In nucleotides, the CDR3 is TGTGCCAGCTCACGATCCCTTGGGGGGGGCGAGCAGTACTTC. Residues: CASSRSLGGGEQYF.

The chain combines TRBV15 with TRBJ2-7, with D possibly being TRBD1 (5 bases). This CDR3 has 13 amino acids. The ends were cut back, 5 bases at V and 6 bases at J, with 14 bases in the middle. Germline CDR1 and CDR2: LNHNV and YYDKDF (reference sequence). CDR3 coding DNA: TGTGCCACCAGCCCCAGGGTGGGGCGCGAGCAGTACTTC. It specifies CATSPRVGREQYF.

The chain uses TRBV5-5 and TRBJ1-1; no clear D gene. This CDR3 is built from 18 residues. With 2 bases removed from V and 0 bases from J, the gap between germline ends came to 20 bases. In germline, CDR1 is SGHKS, CDR2 YYEKEE (reference sequence). This chain's CDR3 is CASSLTSVPFGMNTEAFF. CDR3 coding DNA: TGTGCCAGCAGCTTAACTTCGGTACCATTCGGGATGAACACTGAAGCTTTCTTT.

V is TRBV11-2 and J is TRBJ1-1, with 9 bases aligning to TRBD1. This CDR3 has 14 residues. Germline CDR1 and CDR2: SGHAT and FQNNGV. V lost 4 bases and J lost 4; bases outside the gene matches: 4. The CDR3 reads CASSYGTGITEAFF. The CDR3 DNA follows: TGTGCCAGCAGCTACGGGACAGGGATCACTGAAGCTTTCTTT.

This rearrangement joins TRBV7-2 to TRBJ2-1; TRBD2 matches at 13 bases. The V segment lost 4 bases and the J segment 0 bases; nucleotides outside the gene matches: 9. CDR1 is SGHTA, CDR2 FQGNSA, per germline. The CDR3 consists of 19 residues. The CDR3 DNA follows: TGTGCCAGCAGCTATTGGACTAGCGGGGGCTCTAGCTCCTACAATGAGCAGTTCTTC. Residues: CASSYWTSGGSSSYNEQFF.

The chain employs TRBV4-1 and TRBJ1-3; 9 bases align to TRBD1. The J segment lost 0 bases and the V segment lost 3 bases, leaving 0 bases of the junction unmatched. The CDR3 consists of 15 residues. The germline CDR1 and CDR2 sequences are MGHRA and YSYEKL. The CDR3 spells CASSQDRGSGNTIYF. The DNA of the CDR3 is TGCGCCAGCAGCCAGGACAGGGGCTCTGGAAACACCATATATTTT.

The J gene is TRBJ2-7, the V gene TRBV5-1; 8 bases are shared with TRBD1. J gave up 2 bases and V 3 bases, and 10 bases lay outside the gene matches. The CDR3 has 16 amino acids. The germline gives CDR1 SGHRS, CDR2 YFSETQ. The CDR3 spells CASSSEGQGVAYEQYF. For the CDR3, the DNA is TGCGCCAGCAGCTCGGAAGGACAGGGAGTCGCCTACGAGCAGTACTTC.

This chain joins TRBV4-1 and TRBJ1-2; no clear D gene. V lost 1 base, J lost 5 bases, and 17 bases lay in between. This CDR3 is built from 16 residues. Germline CDR1 MGHRA, CDR2 YSYEKL. The DNA for the CDR3 is TGCGCCAGCAGCCAAGTCCCGAGCGCGGTTGTGTATGGCTACACCTTC. Translated: CASSQVPSAVVYGYTF.

V usage is TRBV19 and J usage is TRBJ1-1, with D tentatively TRBD1 (5 bases). V dropped 5 bases and J dropped 7 bases, with 14 bases sitting between them. The germline gives CDR1 LNHDA, CDR2 SQIVND (reference sequence). The CDR3 contains 13 residues. The CDR3 nucleotides read TGTGCCAGTAGTCCCCGTTTGGGGCTTGAAGCTTTCTTT. Protein product: CASSPRLGLEAFF.

The chain uses TRBV7-2 and TRBJ1-6, with D uncertain. The CDR3 sequence is 14 residues long. Between the trimmed V and J ends, which lost 0 bases and 8 bases, there was a span of 8 bases. Germline CDR1 and CDR2: SGHTA and FQGNSA. The CDR3 reads CASSLAARDSPLHF. CDR3 DNA sequence: TGTGCCAGCAGCTTAGCGGCGAGGGATTCACCCCTCCACTTT.

The chain joins TRBV5-4 to TRBJ2-1, with 12 nucleotides matching TRBD1. The CDR3 contains 15 residues. Germline lookup yields CDR1 SGHNT and CDR2 YYREEE (reference sequence). Unmatched junction bases numbered 4, after V lost 3 bases and J lost 6 bases. CDR3 loop: CASSWTGQGANEQFF. For the CDR3, the DNA is TGTGCCAGCAGCTGGACGGGACAGGGGGCCAATGAGCAGTTCTTC.

The CDR3 sequence is CASSEGLAGGQETQYF. The CDR3 nucleotides are TGTGCCAGCAGCGAAGGACTAGCGGGGGGCCAAGAGACCCAGTACTTC. The V and J genes are TRBV7-7 and TRBJ2-5; 14 bases are a match to TRBD2. CDR1 is SSHAT, CDR2 FNYEAQ, per germline (reference sequence). V trimming: 5 bases; J trimming: 1 base; junction bases outside the gene matches: 3. The CDR3 is made up of 16 amino acids.